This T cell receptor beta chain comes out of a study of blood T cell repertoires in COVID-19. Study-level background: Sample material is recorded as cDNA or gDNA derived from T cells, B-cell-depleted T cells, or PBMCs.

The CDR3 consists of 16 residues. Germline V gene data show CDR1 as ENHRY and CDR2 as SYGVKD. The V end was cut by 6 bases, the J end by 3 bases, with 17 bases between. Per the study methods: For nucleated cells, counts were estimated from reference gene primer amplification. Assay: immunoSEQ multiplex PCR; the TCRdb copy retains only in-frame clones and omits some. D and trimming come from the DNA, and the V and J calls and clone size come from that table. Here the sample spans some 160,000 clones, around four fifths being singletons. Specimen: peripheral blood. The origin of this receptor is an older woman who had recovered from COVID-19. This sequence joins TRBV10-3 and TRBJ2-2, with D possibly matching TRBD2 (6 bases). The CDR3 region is CAISAGAQRDTGELFF. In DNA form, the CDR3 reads TGTGCCATCAGCGCCGGCGCCCAGCGGGACACCGGGGAGCTGTTTTTT.